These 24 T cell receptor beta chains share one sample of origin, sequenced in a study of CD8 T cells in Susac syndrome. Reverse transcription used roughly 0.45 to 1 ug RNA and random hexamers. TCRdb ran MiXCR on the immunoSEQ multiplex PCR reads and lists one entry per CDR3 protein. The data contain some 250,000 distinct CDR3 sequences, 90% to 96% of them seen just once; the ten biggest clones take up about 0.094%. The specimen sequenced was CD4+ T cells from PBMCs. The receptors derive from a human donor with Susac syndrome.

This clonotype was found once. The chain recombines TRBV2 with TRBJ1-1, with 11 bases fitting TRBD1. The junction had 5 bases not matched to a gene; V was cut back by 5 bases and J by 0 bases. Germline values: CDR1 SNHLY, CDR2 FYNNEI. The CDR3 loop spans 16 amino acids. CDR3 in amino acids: CASSQRDRGMNTEAFF. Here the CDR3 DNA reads TGTGCCAGCAGTCAACGGGACAGGGGGATGAACACTGAAGCTTTCTTT.

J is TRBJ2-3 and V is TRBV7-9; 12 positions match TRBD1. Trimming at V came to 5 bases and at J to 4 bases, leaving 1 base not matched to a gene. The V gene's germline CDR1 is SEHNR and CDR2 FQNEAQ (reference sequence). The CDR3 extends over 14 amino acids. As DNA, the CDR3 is TGTGCCAGCAGCCGGGACAGGGGGCCAGATACGCAGTATTTT. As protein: CASSRDRGPDTQYF.

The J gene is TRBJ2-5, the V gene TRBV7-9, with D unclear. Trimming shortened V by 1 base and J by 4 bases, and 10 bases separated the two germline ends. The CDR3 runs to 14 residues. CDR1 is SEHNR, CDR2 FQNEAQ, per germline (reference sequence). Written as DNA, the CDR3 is TGTGCCAGCAGCTTAGTGGCAGGCTTAGAGACCCAGTACTTC. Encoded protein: CASSLVAGLETQYF.

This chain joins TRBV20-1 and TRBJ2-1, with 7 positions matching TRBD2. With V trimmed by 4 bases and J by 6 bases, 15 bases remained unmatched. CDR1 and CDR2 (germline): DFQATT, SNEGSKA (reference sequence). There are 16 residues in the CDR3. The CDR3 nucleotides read TGCAGTGCTAAGGTTACTGGACTAGTGATTCTCAATGAGCAGTTCTTC. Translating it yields CSAKVTGLVILNEQFF.

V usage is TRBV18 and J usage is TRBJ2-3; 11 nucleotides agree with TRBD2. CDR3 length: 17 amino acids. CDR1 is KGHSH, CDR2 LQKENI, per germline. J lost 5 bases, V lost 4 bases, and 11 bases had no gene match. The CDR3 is CASSQTSTSGSGDTQYF. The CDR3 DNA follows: TGTGCCAGCTCACAGACCTCTACTAGCGGGAGTGGAGATACGCAGTATTTT.

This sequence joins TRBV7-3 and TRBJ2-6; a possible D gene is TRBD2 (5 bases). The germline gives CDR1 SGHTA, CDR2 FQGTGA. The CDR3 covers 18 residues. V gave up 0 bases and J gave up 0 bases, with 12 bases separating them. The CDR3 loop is CASSLTAPEGSGANVLTF. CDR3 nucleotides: TGTGCCAGCAGCTTAACAGCTCCCGAGGGCTCTGGGGCCAACGTCCTGACTTTC.

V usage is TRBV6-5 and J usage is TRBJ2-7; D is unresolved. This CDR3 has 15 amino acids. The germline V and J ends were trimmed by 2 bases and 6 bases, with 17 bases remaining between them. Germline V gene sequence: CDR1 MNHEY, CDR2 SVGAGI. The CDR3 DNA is TGTGCCAGCAGTTACGGTGGGCCCACGTTAGGCGAGCAGTACTTC. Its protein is CASSYGGPTLGEQYF.

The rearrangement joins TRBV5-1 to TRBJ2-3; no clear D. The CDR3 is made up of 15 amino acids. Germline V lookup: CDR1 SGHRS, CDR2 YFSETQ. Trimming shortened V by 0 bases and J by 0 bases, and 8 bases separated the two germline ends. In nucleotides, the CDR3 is TGCGCCAGCAGCTTGGTCCCATTAAGCACAGATACGCAGTATTTT. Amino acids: CASSLVPLSTDTQYF.

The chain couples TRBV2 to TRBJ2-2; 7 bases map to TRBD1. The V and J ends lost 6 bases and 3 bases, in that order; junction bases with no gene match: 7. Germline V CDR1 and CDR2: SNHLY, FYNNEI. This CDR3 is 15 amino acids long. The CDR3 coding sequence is TGTGCCAGCAGCCAACAGGGGCAGTACACCGGGGAGCTGTTTTTT. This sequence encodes CASSQQGQYTGELFF.

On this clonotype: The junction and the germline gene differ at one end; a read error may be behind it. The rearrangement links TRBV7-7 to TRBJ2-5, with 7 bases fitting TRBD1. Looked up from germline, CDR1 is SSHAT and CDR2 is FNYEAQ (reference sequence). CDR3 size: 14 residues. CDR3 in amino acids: CASSTGQVQETQYF. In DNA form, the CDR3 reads TGTGCTAGCAGCACCGGACAGGTCCAAGAGACCCAGTACTTC.

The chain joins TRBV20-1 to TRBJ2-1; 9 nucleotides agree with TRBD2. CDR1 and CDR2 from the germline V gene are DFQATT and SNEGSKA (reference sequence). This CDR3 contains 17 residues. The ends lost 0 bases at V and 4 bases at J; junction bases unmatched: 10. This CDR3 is CSARDYQREARYNEQFF. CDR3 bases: TGCAGTGCTAGAGATTACCAGCGGGAGGCCCGGTACAATGAGCAGTTCTTC.

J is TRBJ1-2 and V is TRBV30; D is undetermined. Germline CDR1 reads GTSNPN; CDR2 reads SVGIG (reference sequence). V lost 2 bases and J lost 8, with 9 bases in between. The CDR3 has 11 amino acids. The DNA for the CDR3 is TGTGCCTGGAGTAGCCGGTCGGGCTACACCTTC. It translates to CAWSSRSGYTF.

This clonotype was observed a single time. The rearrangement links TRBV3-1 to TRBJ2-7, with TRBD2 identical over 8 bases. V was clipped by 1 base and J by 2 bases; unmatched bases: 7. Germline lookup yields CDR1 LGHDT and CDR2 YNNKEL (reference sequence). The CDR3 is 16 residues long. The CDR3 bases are TGTGCCAGCAGCCAAGGATCCACTAGCGGTGCCTACGAGCAGTACTTC. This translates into CASSQGSTSGAYEQYF.

CDR3 sequence: CASSPGQGEIEKLFF. CDR3 bases: TGTGCCAGCTCACCGGGACAGGGCGAGATTGAAAAACTGTTTTTT. The rearrangement joins TRBV18 to TRBJ1-4; 9 bases match TRBD1. The germline V gene encodes CDR1 KGHSH and CDR2 LQKENI. This CDR3 region has 15 residues. J gave up 7 bases and V 3 bases, and 6 bases lay outside the gene matches.

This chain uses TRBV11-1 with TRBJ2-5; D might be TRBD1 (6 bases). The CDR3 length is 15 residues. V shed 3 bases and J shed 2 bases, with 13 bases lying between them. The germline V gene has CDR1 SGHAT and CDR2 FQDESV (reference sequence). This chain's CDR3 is CASSFPSGDQETQYF. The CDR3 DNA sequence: TGTGCCAGCAGCTTCCCCTCAGGGGATCAAGAGACCCAGTACTTC.

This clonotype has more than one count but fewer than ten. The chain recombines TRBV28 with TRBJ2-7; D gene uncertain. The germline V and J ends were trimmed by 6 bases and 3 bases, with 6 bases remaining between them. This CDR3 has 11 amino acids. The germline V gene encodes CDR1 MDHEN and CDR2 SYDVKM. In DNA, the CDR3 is TGTGCCAGCAGCCAAAACTACGAGCAGTACTTC. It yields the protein CASSQNYEQYF.

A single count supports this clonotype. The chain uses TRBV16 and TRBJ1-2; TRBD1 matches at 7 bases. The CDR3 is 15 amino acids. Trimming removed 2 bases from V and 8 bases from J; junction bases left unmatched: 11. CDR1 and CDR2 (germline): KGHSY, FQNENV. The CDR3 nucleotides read TGTGCCAGCAGCCAAGAGGACAGGCTTGGGGGGGGCTACACCTTC. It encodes CASSQEDRLGGGYTF. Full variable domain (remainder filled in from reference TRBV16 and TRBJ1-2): GEEVAQTPKHLVRGEGQKAKLYCAPIKGHSYVFWYQQVLKNEFKFLISFQNENVFDETGMPKERFSAKCLPNSPCSLEIQATKLEDSAVYFCASSQEDRLGGGYTFGSGTRLTVV.

The CDR3 coding sequence is TGCAGTGCTAGAGAGTTTAGGGGGCTGAACACTGAAGCTTTCTTT. This encodes CSAREFRGLNTEAFF. This rearrangement joins TRBV20-1 to TRBJ1-1; 7 bases align to TRBD1. CDR1 is DFQATT and CDR2 is SNEGSKA in the germline V gene (reference sequence). The CDR3 runs 15 residues. After removal of 0 bases from V and 0 bases from J, the junction contained 4 bases not matched to a gene.

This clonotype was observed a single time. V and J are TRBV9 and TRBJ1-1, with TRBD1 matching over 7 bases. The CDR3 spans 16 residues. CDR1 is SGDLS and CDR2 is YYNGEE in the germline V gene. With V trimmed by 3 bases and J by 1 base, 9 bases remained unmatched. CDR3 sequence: CASSAQTGWQNTEAFF. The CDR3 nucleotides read TGTGCCAGCAGCGCCCAGACAGGGTGGCAGAACACTGAAGCTTTCTTT.

The CDR3 loop reads CAISESLAGGPNEQFF. CDR3 DNA sequence: TGTGCCATCAGTGAGTCTTTAGCGGGAGGGCCAAATGAGCAGTTCTTC. The chain employs TRBV10-3 and TRBJ2-1, with TRBD2 identical over 11 bases. Germline assignment: CDR1 ENHRY and CDR2 SYGVKD. V lost 0 bases, J lost 7 bases, and 5 bases stayed unmatched. This CDR3 comprises 16 residues.

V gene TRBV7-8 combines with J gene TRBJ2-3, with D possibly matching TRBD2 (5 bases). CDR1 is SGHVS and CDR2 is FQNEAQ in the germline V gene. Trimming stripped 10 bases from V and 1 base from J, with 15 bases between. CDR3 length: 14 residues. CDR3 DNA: TGTGCCATCGAGCGGTCCAGCGGCACAGATACGCAGTATTTT. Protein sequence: CAIERSSGTDTQYF.

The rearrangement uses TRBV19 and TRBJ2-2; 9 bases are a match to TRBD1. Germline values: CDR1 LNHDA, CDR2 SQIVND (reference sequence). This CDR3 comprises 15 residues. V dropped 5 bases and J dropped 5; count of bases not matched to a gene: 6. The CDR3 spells CASSSRQGGTGELFF. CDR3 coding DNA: TGTGCCAGTAGTTCCCGACAGGGGGGGACCGGGGAGCTGTTTTTT.

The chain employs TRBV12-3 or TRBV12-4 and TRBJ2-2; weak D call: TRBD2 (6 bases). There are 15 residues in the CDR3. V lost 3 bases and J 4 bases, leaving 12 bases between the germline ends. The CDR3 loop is CASSFSGVVTGELFF. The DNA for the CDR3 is TGTGCCAGCAGTTTTTCGGGAGTAGTCACCGGGGAGCTGTTTTTT.

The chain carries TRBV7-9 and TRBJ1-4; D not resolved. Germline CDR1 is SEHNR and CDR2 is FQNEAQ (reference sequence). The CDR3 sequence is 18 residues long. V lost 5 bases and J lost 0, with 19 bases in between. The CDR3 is CASSPSRVGRATNEKLFF. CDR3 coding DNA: TGTGCCAGCAGCCCATCAAGGGTGGGCCGTGCAACTAATGAAAAACTGTTTTTT.